A single sample gave rise to the 8 T cell receptor beta chains below, sequenced in a study of PD-L1 blockade in urothelial cancer. The sample's time point: pretreatment peripheral blood. Generated by immunoSEQ multiplex PCR, the TCRdb table keeps only in-frame clones and is missing some. The sample lists tens of thousands of clones; 75% to 85% were seen once. Sequencing used PBMCs, obtained around atezolizumab (anti-PD-L1) treatment. The receptors stem from a man aged 65-85 years with urothelial cancer.

J is TRBJ1-4 and V is TRBV7-9, with D possibly TRBD1 on 5 matching bases. V gave up 4 bases and J gave up 7 bases, with 16 bases separating them. Germline loops: CDR1 SEHNR, CDR2 FQNEAQ (reference sequence). The CDR3 has 15 residues. The CDR3 here is CASSYIAGPGEKLFF. The CDR3 nucleotides are TGTGCCAGCAGCTACATAGCGGGGCCAGGTGAAAAACTGTTTTTT.

Here the CDR3 DNA reads TGTGCCAGCAGCTTGTTGGGCAGGGGCTCCTACGAGCAGTACTTC. Its translation is CASSLLGRGSYEQYF. This chain connects TRBV5-6 to TRBJ2-7; tentative D call: TRBD1 (6 bases). V dropped 1 base and J dropped 0 bases, with 11 bases sitting between them. CDR3 size: 15 residues. Germline CDR1 reads SGHDT; CDR2 reads YYEEEE. Drawing the rest from reference TRBV5-6 and TRBJ2-7, the complete variable domain is DAGVTQSPTHLIKTRGQQVTLRCSPKSGHDTVSWYQQALGQGPQFIFQYYEEEERQRGNFPDRFSGHQFPNYSSELNVNALLLGDSALYLCASSLLGRGSYEQYFGPGTRLTVT.

J is TRBJ1-5 and V is TRBV13; 8 bases are a match to TRBD1. Germline CDR1 PRHDT, CDR2 FYEKMQ (reference sequence). The CDR3 totals 15 residues. Unmatched junction bases numbered 6, after V lost 6 bases and J lost 2 bases. In DNA form, the CDR3 reads TGTGCCAGCAGACGCAGGGGGCCTGGCAATCAGCCCCAGCATTTT. This codes for CASRRRGPGNQPQHF. The full variable domain, its missing parts supplied by reference TRBV13 and TRBJ1-5, is AAGVIQSPRHLIKEKRETATLKCYPIPRHDTVYWYQQGPGQDPQFLISFYEKMQSDKGSIPDRFSAQQFSDYHSELNMSSLELGDSALYFCASRRRGPGNQPQHFGDGTRLSIL.

This clone was found once. The chain is built from TRBV5-4 and TRBJ2-1; no clear D gene. The germline V gene has CDR1 SGHNT and CDR2 YYREEE (reference sequence). Trimming took 6 bases from V and 0 from J, leaving 10 bases between them. This CDR3 is built from 14 residues. The CDR3 sequence: CASNPAGSYNEQFF. CDR3 in DNA: TGTGCCAGCAATCCCGCAGGCTCCTACAATGAGCAGTTCTTC.

The chain uses TRBV6-6 and TRBJ2-1, with 9 bases fitting TRBD2. CDR1 and CDR2 (germline): MNHNY, SVGAGI (reference sequence). V shed 3 bases and J 1 base; nucleotides not matched to a gene: 4. The CDR3 length is 16 residues. The CDR3 reads CASSYPSGDSYNEQFF. For the CDR3, the DNA is TGTGCCAGCAGTTATCCTAGCGGGGATTCCTACAATGAGCAGTTCTTC.

V is TRBV2 and J is TRBJ2-7; a possible D gene is TRBD2 (5 bases). Deletions cut 7 bases from V and 1 base from J, with 14 bases between. Germline V gene lookup returns CDR1 SNHLY and CDR2 FYNNEI. CDR3 length: 14 amino acids. The CDR3 loop reads CASMVADYSYEQYF. The DNA for the CDR3 is TGTGCCAGCATGGTGGCAGACTATTCCTACGAGCAGTACTTC.

The chain employs TRBV4-1 and TRBJ2-3, with TRBD2 matching over 12 bases. V was clipped by 2 bases and J by 7 bases; unmatched bases: 7. The length of the CDR3 is 16 residues. The V gene's germline CDR1 is MGHRA and CDR2 YSYEKL. The CDR3 spells CASSQSASGGAHTQYF. In DNA form, the CDR3 reads TGCGCCAGCAGCCAATCCGCTAGCGGGGGGGCCCATACGCAGTATTTT.

The V call is TRBV13, the J call TRBJ2-7; 7 bases agree with TRBD2. V trimming: 5 bases; J trimming: 5 bases; junction bases outside the gene matches: 3. Germline loops: CDR1 PRHDT, CDR2 FYEKMQ (reference sequence). This CDR3 has 12 residues. The CDR3 DNA is TGTGCCAGCAGCCCCGGACTAGACGAGCAGTACTTC. Translating gives CASSPGLDEQYF.